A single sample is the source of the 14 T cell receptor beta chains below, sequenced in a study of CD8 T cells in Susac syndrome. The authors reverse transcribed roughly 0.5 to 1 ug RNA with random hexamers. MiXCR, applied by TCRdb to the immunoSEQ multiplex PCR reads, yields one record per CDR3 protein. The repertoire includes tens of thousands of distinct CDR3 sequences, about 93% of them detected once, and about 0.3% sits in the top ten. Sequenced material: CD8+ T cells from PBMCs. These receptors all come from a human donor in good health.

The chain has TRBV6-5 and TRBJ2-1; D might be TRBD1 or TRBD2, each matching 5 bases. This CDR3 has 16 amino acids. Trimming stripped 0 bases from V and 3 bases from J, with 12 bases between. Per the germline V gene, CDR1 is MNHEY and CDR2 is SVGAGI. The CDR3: CASSYSGGFSYNEQFF. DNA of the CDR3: TGTGCCAGCAGTTACTCTGGGGGATTCAGCTACAATGAGCAGTTCTTC.

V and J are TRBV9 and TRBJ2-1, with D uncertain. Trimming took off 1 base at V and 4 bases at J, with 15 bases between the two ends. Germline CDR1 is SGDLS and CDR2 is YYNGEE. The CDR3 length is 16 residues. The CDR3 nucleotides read TGTGCCAGCAGCGTAAGGAAAGGGTCCCTGTACAATGAGCAGTTCTTC. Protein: CASSVRKGSLYNEQFF.

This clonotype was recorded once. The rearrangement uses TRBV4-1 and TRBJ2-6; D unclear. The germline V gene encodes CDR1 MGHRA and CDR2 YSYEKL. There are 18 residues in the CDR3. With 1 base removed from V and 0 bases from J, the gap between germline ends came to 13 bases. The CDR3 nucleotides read TGCGCCAGCAGCCAAGTCCCCTCCGCCGTCTCTGGGGCCAACGTCCTGACTTTC. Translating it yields CASSQVPSAVSGANVLTF.

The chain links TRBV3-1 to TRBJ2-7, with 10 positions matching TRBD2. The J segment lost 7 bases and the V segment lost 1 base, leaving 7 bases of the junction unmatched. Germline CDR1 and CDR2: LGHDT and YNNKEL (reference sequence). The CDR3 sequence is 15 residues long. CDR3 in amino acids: CASSQGASGGGEQYV. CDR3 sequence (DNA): TGTGCCAGCAGCCAAGGGGCTAGCGGGGGAGGGGAGCAGTACGTC.

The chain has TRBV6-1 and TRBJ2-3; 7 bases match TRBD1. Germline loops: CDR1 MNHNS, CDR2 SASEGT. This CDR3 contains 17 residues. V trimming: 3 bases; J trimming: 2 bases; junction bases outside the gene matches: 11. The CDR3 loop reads CASSDSGQDPSTDTQYF. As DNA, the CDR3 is TGTGCCAGCAGTGATTCAGGACAGGACCCTTCCACAGATACGCAGTATTTT.

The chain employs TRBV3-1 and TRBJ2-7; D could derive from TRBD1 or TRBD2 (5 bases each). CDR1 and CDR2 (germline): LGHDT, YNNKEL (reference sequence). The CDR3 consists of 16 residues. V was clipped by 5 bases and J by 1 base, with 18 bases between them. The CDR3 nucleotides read TGTGCCAGCAGCGCGAAAGGGTCAGGGAGATCCTACGAGCAGTACTTC. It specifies CASSAKGSGRSYEQYF.

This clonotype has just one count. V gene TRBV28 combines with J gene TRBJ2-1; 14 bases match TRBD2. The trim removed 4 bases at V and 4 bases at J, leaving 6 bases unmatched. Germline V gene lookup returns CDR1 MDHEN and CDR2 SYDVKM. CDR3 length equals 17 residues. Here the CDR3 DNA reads TGTGCCAGCAGTTCCGCCAGACTAGCGGGAGGGTACAATGAGCAGTTCTTC. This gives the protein CASSSARLAGGYNEQFF.

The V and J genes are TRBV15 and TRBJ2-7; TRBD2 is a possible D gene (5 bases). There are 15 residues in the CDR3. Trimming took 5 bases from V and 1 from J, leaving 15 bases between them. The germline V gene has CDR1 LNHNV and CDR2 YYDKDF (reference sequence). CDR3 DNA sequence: TGTGCCACCAGCGATTTCGCGGGCGGGTCCTACGAGCAGTACGTC. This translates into CATSDFAGGSYEQYV.

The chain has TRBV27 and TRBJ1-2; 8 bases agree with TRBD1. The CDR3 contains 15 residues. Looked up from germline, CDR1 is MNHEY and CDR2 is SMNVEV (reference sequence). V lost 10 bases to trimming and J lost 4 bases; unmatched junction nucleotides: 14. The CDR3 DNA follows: TGTGCCACCCTGGGGGGACAGGAACGATTCTATGGCTACACCTTC. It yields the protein CATLGGQERFYGYTF.

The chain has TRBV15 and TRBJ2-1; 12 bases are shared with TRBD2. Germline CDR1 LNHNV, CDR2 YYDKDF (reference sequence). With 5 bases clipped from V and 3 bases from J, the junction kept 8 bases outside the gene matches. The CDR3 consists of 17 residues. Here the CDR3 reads CATSGSKTSGGYNEQFF. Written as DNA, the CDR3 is TGTGCCACCAGCGGGTCCAAGACTAGCGGGGGCTACAATGAGCAGTTCTTC.

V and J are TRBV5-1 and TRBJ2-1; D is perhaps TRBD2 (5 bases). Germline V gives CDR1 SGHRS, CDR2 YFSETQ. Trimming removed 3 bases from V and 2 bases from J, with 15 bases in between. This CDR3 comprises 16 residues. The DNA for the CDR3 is TGCGCCAGCAGCTGGAGCGTGACGGGAACCTACAATGAGCAGTTCTTC. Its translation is CASSWSVTGTYNEQFF.

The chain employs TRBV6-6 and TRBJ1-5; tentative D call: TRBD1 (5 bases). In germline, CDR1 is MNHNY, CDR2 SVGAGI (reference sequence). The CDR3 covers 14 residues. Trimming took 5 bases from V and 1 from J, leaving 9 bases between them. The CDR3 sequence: CASSTWDSNQPQHF. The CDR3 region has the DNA TGTGCCAGCAGTACCTGGGACAGCAATCAGCCCCAGCATTTT.

CDR3 nucleotides: TGCGCCAGCAGCCAACCGACAGATACCTATGGCTACACCTTC. Translated: CASSQPTDTYGYTF. The chain has TRBV4-1 and TRBJ1-2; possibly TRBD1 for D (5 bases). Per germline, CDR1 MGHRA and CDR2 YSYEKL. This CDR3 has 14 amino acids. Trimming removed 2 bases at V and 4 bases at J, with 11 bases between.

CDR3 nucleotides: TGTGCCAGCACCCTCACGCCCCATCCCTCTGGGGCCAACGTCCTGACTTTC. This translates into CASTLTPHPSGANVLTF. This sequence joins TRBV6-1 and TRBJ2-6, with D unresolved. The CDR3 totals 17 residues. V lost 7 bases and J 0 bases, leaving 16 bases between the germline ends. Germline V gives CDR1 MNHNS, CDR2 SASEGT.